One and the same sample provided the 18 T cell receptor beta chains below, sequenced in a study of T cell repertoires in cytomegalovirus infection. TCRdb recomputed calls from the reads with MiXCR, one row per CDR3 protein. The data show 150,000 to 200,000 distinct CDR3 sequences, about 21% seen once. The sample was PBMCs. These receptors all come from a human donor in good health (CMV status not recorded). Some clones in this sample may be carry-over from other donors' samples.

The chain uses TRBV7-9 and TRBJ2-7; the D is unclear. Germline values: CDR1 SEHNR, CDR2 FQNEAQ (reference sequence). Trimming removed 1 base at V and 3 bases at J, with 4 bases between. This CDR3 spans 12 amino acids. CDR3: CASSLDYYEQYF. CDR3 bases: TGTGCCAGCAGCTTAGACTACTACGAGCAGTACTTC.

This clonotype was seen only a few times. J is TRBJ1-3 and V is TRBV10-3; no reliable D call. This CDR3 is 14 amino acids long. CDR1 is ENHRY, CDR2 SYGVKD, per germline. CDR3 sequence reads: CAGWSGFSGNTIYF. DNA for the CDR3: TGTGCTGGCTGGTCCGGGTTCTCTGGAAACACCATATATTTT.

This clonotype was recorded many times. The V call is TRBV7-2, the J call TRBJ1-5; D is unclear. V was pared by 2 bases and J by 1 base, with 12 bases between. This CDR3 is built from 16 residues. Germline V gives CDR1 SGHTA, CDR2 FQGNSA. CDR3 sequence (DNA): TGTGCCAGCAGCTTATACGGGAGGGTCAGCAATCAGCCCCAGCATTTT. It specifies CASSLYGRVSNQPQHF.

The chain uses TRBV7-9 and TRBJ1-1; D gene unclear. This CDR3 has 15 amino acids. Germline CDR1 reads SEHNR; CDR2 reads FQNEAQ (reference sequence). Trimming removed 1 base at V and 6 bases at J, with 15 bases between. The CDR3 DNA sequence: TGTGCCAGCAGCTTAGGTTGGGGTGAATCCTCTGAAGCTTTCTTT. This translates into CASSLGWGESSEAFF. Looking up the rest from reference TRBV7-9 and TRBJ1-1 gives the full variable domain: DTGVSQNPRHKITKRGQNVTFRCDPISEHNRLYWYRQTLGQGPEFLTYFQNEAQLEKSRLLSDRFSAERPKGSFSTLEIQRTEQGDSAMYLCASSLGWGESSEAFFGQGTRLTVV.

The CDR3 DNA sequence: TGCAGCGTTGAAGTAGCGTCTAGCGGGAGCGGGGAGCTGTTTTTT. Its protein product is CSVEVASSGSGELFF. The chain recombines TRBV29-1 with TRBJ2-2; TRBD2 aligns across 10 bases. J gave up 7 bases and V 1 base, and 6 bases lay outside the gene matches. CDR3 size: 15 residues. Germline V gene lookup returns CDR1 SQVTM and CDR2 ANQGSEA.

The chain uses TRBV29-1 and TRBJ2-5; D may correspond to TRBD1 or TRBD2 (6 bases each). Trimming took 4 bases from V and 4 from J, leaving 10 bases between them. The V gene's germline CDR1 is SQVTM and CDR2 ANQGSEA. The CDR3 runs 12 residues. In DNA, the CDR3 is TGCAGCGTTGGTTCGGGGGCAGAGACCCAGTACTTC. Protein: CSVGSGAETQYF.

This clonotype was seen more than once but under ten times. This chain connects TRBV11-1 to TRBJ1-4; D unclear. The V end was cut by 6 bases, the J end by 8 bases, with 13 bases between. Looked up from germline, CDR1 is SGHAT and CDR2 is FQDESV (reference sequence). There are 13 residues in the CDR3. The CDR3 reads CASRMNRGEKLFF. CDR3 in DNA: TGTGCCAGCAGAATGAACCGAGGCGAAAAACTGTTTTTT.

This chain connects TRBV7-3 to TRBJ1-2, with 9 bases identical to TRBD1. V dropped 5 bases and J dropped 8; count of bases not matched to a gene: 9. From germline, CDR1 is SGHTA and CDR2 FQGTGA. The CDR3 has 14 residues. CDR3 sequence (DNA): TGTGCCAGCAGCCTCACACGGACAGGGGACGGCTACACCTTC. This codes for CASSLTRTGDGYTF.

The chain carries TRBV7-6 and TRBJ2-3; TRBD2 might be the D (6 bases). Germline CDR1 reads SGHVS; CDR2 reads FNYEAQ. The CDR3 is made up of 15 amino acids. The V end lost 3 bases, the J end lost 4 bases, and 14 bases lay between the germline ends. Here the CDR3 DNA reads TGTGCCAGCAGCTTGACTAGTTGGGGCGCAGATACGCAGTATTTT. Its translation: CASSLTSWGADTQYF.

Worth noting for this clonotype: A much larger clone lies one base from this, so it may be a read error. The V gene is TRBV7-2, the J gene TRBJ1-6; perhaps TRBD1 as D (6 bases). CDR1 and CDR2 from the germline V gene are SGHTA and FQGNSA. This CDR3 comprises 15 residues. V was cut by 1 base and J by 10 bases, with 14 bases left in between. The CDR3, as DNA: TGTGCCAGCAGCTTAGTAACAGGGCGTGGATCACCCCTCCACTTT. This sequence encodes CASSLVTGRGSPLHF.

The sample holds a few counts of this clonotype. J is TRBJ2-3 and V is TRBV11-2; TRBD2 is a possible D gene (5 bases). Germline lookup yields CDR1 SGHAT and CDR2 FQNNGV. The CDR3 extends over 14 amino acids. V was shortened by 3 bases and J by 1 base, with 8 bases between the two germline ends. The CDR3 coding sequence is TGTGCCAGCAGCTTCCGGGGTGGCACAGATACGCAGTATTTT. Protein product: CASSFRGGTDTQYF.

This clonotype was detected a few times. V usage is TRBV19 and J usage is TRBJ1-1, with 7 positions matching TRBD1. Germline CDR1 LNHDA, CDR2 SQIVND (reference sequence). V shed 4 bases and J 0 bases; nucleotides not matched to a gene: 2. CDR3 length: 14 amino acids. In nucleotides, the CDR3 is TGTGCCAGTAGTACCGGGACAGTGAACACTGAAGCTTTCTTT. Residues: CASSTGTVNTEAFF.

This clonotype was detected only a few times. This chain joins TRBV5-4 and TRBJ2-2; D unresolved. Trimming took off 2 bases at V and 6 bases at J, with 14 bases between the two ends. Looked up from germline, CDR1 is SGHNT and CDR2 is YYREEE (reference sequence). The CDR3 runs 15 residues. Here the CDR3 reads CASSFGHPWAGELFF. CDR3 coding DNA: TGTGCCAGCAGCTTTGGTCACCCATGGGCCGGGGAGCTGTTTTTT.

This clonotype was seen many times. The V gene is TRBV7-2, the J gene TRBJ2-1; 8 bases map to TRBD2. V shed 5 bases, J shed 0 bases, and the junction held 9 bases outside the gene matches. Germline CDR1 SGHTA, CDR2 FQGNSA. The CDR3 has 17 amino acids. The CDR3 DNA is TGTGCCAGCAGCCCCTTACTAGCGGACCTCTCCTACAATGAGCAGTTCTTC. Amino acid sequence: CASSPLLADLSYNEQFF.

Ten or more counts support this clonotype. The V call is TRBV7-2, the J call TRBJ2-5, with D possibly TRBD2 on 5 matching bases. The germline gives CDR1 SGHTA, CDR2 FQGNSA. The CDR3 length is 15 residues. The germline V and J ends were trimmed by 4 bases and 1 base, with 13 bases remaining between them. CDR3 coding DNA: TGTGCCAGCAGCTCCCAGCGGTCTGCCCAAGAGACCCAGTACTTC. Protein product: CASSSQRSAQETQYF.

With respect to this clonotype: One base away lies a much larger clone, so this may be a sequencing read error. This rearrangement joins TRBV7-2 to TRBJ2-5, with D possibly TRBD1 on 6 matching bases. The CDR3 is 14 residues long. Germline CDR1 SGHTA, CDR2 FQGNSA. This CDR3 reads CASSLDRVVETQNF. CDR3 DNA sequence: TGTGCCAGCAGCTTAGACAGGGTGGTGGAGACCCAGAACTTC.

The chain has TRBV28 and TRBJ2-5; tentative D call: TRBD2 (6 bases). Germline V gives CDR1 MDHEN, CDR2 SYDVKM. Trimming cost V 3 bases and J 2 bases, with 13 bases left between them. This CDR3 spans 15 amino acids. CDR3 in amino acids: CASSFAGLGQETQYF. The CDR3 nucleotides are TGTGCCAGCAGTTTCGCGGGGCTCGGTCAAGAGACCCAGTACTTC.

At least ten counts were recorded for this clonotype. This chain links TRBV12-3 or TRBV12-4 with TRBJ2-1; TRBD2 agrees at 7 bases. The trim removed 4 bases at V and 6 bases at J, leaving 6 bases unmatched. The CDR3 covers 14 residues. DNA of the CDR3: TGTGCCAGCAGTTCCGGACTAGTTTCCAATGAGCAGTTCTTC. Protein sequence: CASSSGLVSNEQFF.